Included here is one TCR beta chain sequence, with context. A few counts support this clonotype. The specificity of this receptor is unknown. No base-level quality is on record; no much larger clone is a single base apart. This record comes from a study of blood T cells in healthy people across ages (dated by TCRdb to 2013 to 2016). Study-wide context: In model experiments, template switching captured roughly one uniquely barcoded TCR beta cDNA molecule for every two T cells. Using deep sequencing normalized with unique cDNA molecular identifiers, the study measured how TCR beta repertoire diversity changes with age. The donors were divided into four age groups: young (average approximately 15 years), middle-aged (approximately 39), aged (around 59) and long-lived (roughly 86). Donors of different ages were randomly distributed across sequencing lanes to avoid experimental bias. The study analyzed two additional independent replicas of 1 million unique cDNA reads from the same blood draw for two donors, one aged 18 to 30 and one aged 80 or older.

V is trimmed back by 3 bases and J by 2 bases, and the junction contains 8 bases that no gene match accounts for. CDR3 length: 17 amino acids, cysteine to phenylalanine. Of all the DNA, just the CDR3 is kept, 51 bases in frame from base 1. The germline V gene gives CDR1 as MNHEY and CDR2 as SVGEGT. Library preparation used 5' RACE. Sequencing used an Illumina HiSeq 2500. A second PCR of about 7 to 12 cycles was run with a J-beta primer mix and a sample-barcoded 5' primer. A unique molecular identifier was introduced onto each TCR beta cDNA molecule by a template-switch 5' adaptor carrying 12 random nucleotides. Each sample yielded at least 2.5 million CDR3-containing paired-end reads. All of the RNA was converted into first-strand cDNA using the Mint cDNA synthesis kit, with a TRBC-specific oligonucleotide serving as the primer. After uracil-DNA glycosylase treatment, a first 18-cycle PCR used universal primers M1SS and BC2_uni_R on all cDNA. The authors' pipeline ran thus. For normalization, 1 million high-quality reads, each with a distinct molecular identifier, were randomly selected from each sample. Instead of being binned into consensus sequences, reads with shared molecular identifiers were discarded. CDR3 identification, clonotype clustering and error correction used MiTCR with a Q25 quality threshold and the strictest error-elimination algorithm. A nonparametric unseen species model with Euler transformation was used to estimate lower-bound total TCR beta diversity. TCRdb ran its own pipeline on the public reads, namely fastp trimming at Q25 and MiXCR clone calling, and kept in-frame beta chains. CDR3 protein sequences are deduplicated, and each keeps its most common genes and DNA. These V and J calls derive from TCRdb rather than the authors' analysis. In this sample the table shows 450,000 to 700,000 distinct CDR3 sequences, approximately 25% of which occur a single time. Roughly 18% of the sample comes from the top ten.

Donors were 39 systemically healthy Caucasian individuals from Russia aged roughly 6 to 90 years. Approximately 10 milliliters of peripheral blood were collected from each donor into EDTA-treated Vacutainer tubes. Ficoll-Paque density-gradient centrifugation was used to isolate PBMCs, with at least 7 million per sample. Trizol reagent was used to extract total RNA from PBMCs, with at least 6 micrograms per sample. Naive CD45RAhigh/CD27high T cell percentages were measured by flow cytometry on a PBMC aliquot from every donor. The study at large found these results: The CMV infection status of donors was not known, potentially confounding age-related changes in expanded clonotypes. Observed TCR beta diversity per million T cells fell roughly linearly with age, and a significant reduction was already apparent by age about 43. Estimates of total diversity from one million sequenced T cells were regarded as lower bounds and underestimates. The percentage of naive T cells measured by flow cytometry correlated strongly with observed TCR beta diversity. Because profiling used bulk unsorted PBMCs, naive and antigen-experienced compartments could not be compared conclusively. The long-lived group showed more naive CD4+ T cells, fewer expanded clones and increased TCR diversity than the aged group, suggesting age selection.

The rearranged segments are TRBV6-2 or TRBV6-3 and TRBJ1-5; a stretch of 9 junction bases matches TRBD1. Sequencing was done on a sample of blood. The TCR was taken from a woman aged 65 to 85 in good health. The CDR3 region: CASSYGQGSFRNQPQHF. The nucleotide sequence is given as TGTGCCAGCAGTTATGGACAGGGGAGTTTTCGCAATCAGCCCCAGCATTTT.